The clone carrying this T cell receptor beta chain has a single count. Antigen unknown. From CD4+ cells came CD45RA+ naive and CD45RA-negative memory subsets. Germline-derived CDR1 and CDR2 are SGHTA and FQGNSA. Trimming removed 1 base at V and 0 bases at J, with 9 bases between. The CDR3 is 16 amino acids. The sample is drawn from a study of shared clonotypes between healthy human individuals. Across the study: Per donor, three plates held CD4 naive cells, three held CD4 memory, two held CD8 naive and one held CD8 memory.

The data were produced by immunoSEQ multiplex PCR, yet TCRdb's version contains in-frame clones alone and is incomplete. The sample contains some 1.1 million clones, 70% to 80% of which appear only once. Study-wide results and caveats: Depth of sequencing was expected to influence donor clonotype sharing. The study drew on few donors, limiting represented genetic and exposure-history diversity.

The origin of this receptor is a man aged 18 to 29 in good health. Some clones in this sample may be carry-over from other donors' samples. This chain links TRBV7-2 with TRBJ1-4, with D hard to call. Input material: memory CD4+ T cells from PBMCs. Subset here: CD45RA-negative fraction. The CDR3 sequence is CASSLVSGATNEKLFF. The CDR3, as DNA: TGTGCCAGCAGCTTAGTCTCAGGAGCAACTAATGAAAAACTGTTTTTT.